Below are 30 T cell receptor beta chains sequenced from a single sample in a study of blood T cell repertoires in COVID-19. Measured with immunoSEQ multiplex PCR; TCRdb has only the in-frame clones, and not every one. The sample comprises under 80,000 clones, around 77% of which are singletons, and about 20% rests with the top ten. The sample comprised peripheral blood. These receptors came from a man aged 80 or over with active or convalescent COVID-19.

The chain employs TRBV18 and TRBJ2-7, with a possible D match to TRBD1 (5 bases). CDR1 and CDR2 (germline): KGHSH, LQKENI. V was cut by 3 bases and J by 5 bases, with 5 bases left in between. This CDR3 contains 11 residues. The chain's CDR3 is CASSPGHEQYF. The DNA of the CDR3 is TGTGCCAGCTCACCGGGGCACGAGCAGTACTTC.

The gene calls are TRBV7-3 and TRBJ2-2, with 10 bases lining up with TRBD1. The CDR3 is 15 amino acids. V dropped 5 bases and J dropped 6; count of bases not matched to a gene: 6. CDR1 is SGHTA, CDR2 FQGTGA, per germline. CDR3 DNA: TGTGCCAGCAGCGTCGGGACAGGGGTTGCCGGGGAGCTGTTTTTT. Translating gives CASSVGTGVAGELFF.

The J gene is TRBJ2-1, the V gene TRBV5-4; D not certain. The CDR3 consists of 13 residues. Germline V gives CDR1 SGHNT, CDR2 YYREEE (reference sequence). The V and J ends lost 0 bases and 4 bases respectively, with 5 bases between them. This chain's CDR3 is CASSLGSYNEQFF. DNA for the CDR3: TGTGCCAGCAGCTTGGGCAGTTACAATGAGCAGTTCTTC.

At least ten counts were recorded for this clone. The rearrangement uses TRBV6-5 and TRBJ1-2; weak D call: TRBD1 (6 bases). V was clipped by 8 bases and J by 4 bases, with 14 bases between them. The CDR3 loop spans 13 amino acids. The germline CDR1 and CDR2 sequences are MNHEY and SVGAGI. CDR3 sequence (DNA): TGTGCCAGCCAACAGGGATACGGCTATGGCTACACCTTC. It encodes CASQQGYGYGYTF.

The chain combines TRBV10-3 with TRBJ1-4; D might be TRBD1 (5 bases). Between the trimmed V and J ends, which lost 4 bases and 0 bases, there was a span of 12 bases. This CDR3 spans 16 amino acids. CDR1 ENHRY and CDR2 SYGVKD come from the germline V gene. The CDR3 loop is CAISADTGATNEKLFF. CDR3 nucleotides: TGTGCCATCAGTGCGGACACAGGAGCAACTAATGAAAAACTGTTTTTT.

The J gene is TRBJ1-2, the V gene TRBV5-4; 7 nucleotides match TRBD1. The germline CDR1 and CDR2 sequences are SGHNT and YYREEE (reference sequence). CDR3 length equals 16 residues. V was pared by 4 bases and J by 2 bases, with 11 bases of the junction left unmatched. The CDR3 DNA is TGTGCCAGCAGCGCGGGCCGGGACAGTGTAAACTATGGCTACACCTTC. This sequence encodes CASSAGRDSVNYGYTF.

The rearrangement joins TRBV19 to TRBJ1-5; tentative D call: TRBD1 (5 bases). The CDR3 is 18 amino acids. CDR1 and CDR2 from the germline V gene are LNHDA and SQIVND (reference sequence). Trimming pared 1 base from V and 0 bases from J, leaving 16 bases between. For the CDR3, the DNA is TGTGCCAGTAGTATAGTGGCGGGGACCACATATAGCAATCAGCCCCAGCATTTT. This gives the protein CASSIVAGTTYSNQPQHF. The full variable domain, in which reference TRBV19 and TRBJ1-5 provide the parts outside the CDR3, is DGGITQSPKYLFRKEGQNVTLSCEQNLNHDAMYWYRQDPGQGLRLIYYSQIVNDFQKGDIAEGYSVSREKKESFPLTVTSAQKNPTAFYLCASSIVAGTTYSNQPQHFGDGTRLSIL.

This clone has only a few counts. This chain joins TRBV7-8 and TRBJ1-2; D might be TRBD1 (5 bases). Germline CDR1 SGHVS, CDR2 FQNEAQ. There are 14 residues in the CDR3. Trimming took off 5 bases at V and 3 bases at J, with 13 bases between the two ends. DNA for the CDR3: TGTGCCAGCAGCCCCATTCGGGGGGACTATGGCTACACCTTC. Protein product: CASSPIRGDYGYTF.

The chain uses TRBV6-5 and TRBJ2-1; weak D call: TRBD2 (5 bases). Germline CDR1 reads MNHEY; CDR2 reads SVGAGI. V shed 6 bases and J shed 12 bases, with 12 bases lying between them. The CDR3 is 11 residues long. CDR3 loop: CASRATSLQFF. CDR3 coding DNA: TGTGCCAGCAGGGCAACTAGTTTGCAGTTCTTC.

The chain combines TRBV7-2 with TRBJ2-2; the D is unclear. CDR1 and CDR2 from the germline V gene are SGHTA and FQGNSA. Trimming stripped 5 bases from V and 2 bases from J, with 9 bases between. The CDR3 loop spans 14 amino acids. The CDR3 spells CASSPTKNTGELFF. The CDR3 DNA sequence: TGTGCCAGCAGCCCGACAAAAAACACCGGGGAGCTGTTTTTT.

This clone has more than one count but fewer than ten. The chain has TRBV19 and TRBJ1-3, with TRBD1 as a possible D gene (5 bases). V gave up 9 bases and J gave up 2 bases, with 26 bases separating them. The CDR3 contains 18 residues. CDR1 and CDR2 (germline): LNHDA, SQIVND (reference sequence). The CDR3 nucleotides are TGTGCCAGCTCCTATTGGGACTGGACCTTCGAGGCTGGAAACACCATATATTTT. Residues: CASSYWDWTFEAGNTIYF.

The chain uses TRBV30 and TRBJ2-2; a possible D gene is TRBD1 (5 bases). The germline CDR1 and CDR2 sequences are GTSNPN and SVGIG (reference sequence). The CDR3 has 12 amino acids. V was shortened by 3 bases and J by 6 bases, with 8 bases between the two germline ends. CDR3 nucleotide sequence: TGTGCCTGGAGCAAACAGGCCGGGGAGCTGTTTTTT. Its translation is CAWSKQAGELFF. Full variable domain (outside the CDR3, taken from reference TRBV30 and TRBJ2-2): SQTIHQWPATLVQPVGSPLSLECTVEGTSNPNLYWYRQAAGRGLQLLFYSVGIGQISSEVPQNLSASRPQDRQFILSSKKLLLSDSGFYLCAWSKQAGELFFGEGSRLTVL.

The V and J genes are TRBV6-6 and TRBJ1-1; D possibly corresponds to TRBD1 (6 bases). The CDR3 has 14 amino acids. V shed 5 bases and J shed 10 bases, with 20 bases lying between them. Germline V gene sequence: CDR1 MNHNY, CDR2 SVGAGI (reference sequence). CDR3 protein: CASSPRGGRYAAFF. CDR3 coding DNA: TGTGCCAGCAGTCCGAGGGGGGGGAGGTACGCAGCTTTCTTT.

This chain's CDR3 is CASTFSGLRYSNYGYTF. CDR3 sequence (DNA): TGTGCCAGCACCTTCTCGGGACTGAGGTATTCCAACTATGGCTACACCTTC. V gene TRBV5-4 combines with J gene TRBJ1-2; a weak D match, TRBD1 (5 bases). This CDR3 is built from 17 residues. The germline V and J ends were trimmed by 6 bases and 2 bases, with 23 bases remaining between them. The germline CDR1 and CDR2 sequences are SGHNT and YYREEE (reference sequence).

The chain carries TRBV19 and TRBJ2-1; 10 bases agree with TRBD2. The CDR3 contains 16 residues. J lost 4 bases, V lost 0 bases, and 3 bases had no gene match. The germline V gene encodes CDR1 LNHDA and CDR2 SQIVND (reference sequence). The CDR3 DNA sequence: TGTGCCAGTAGTATAGACCCTAGCGGGAGTTACAATGAGCAGTTCTTC. This gives the protein CASSIDPSGSYNEQFF.

CDR3 DNA sequence: TGTGCCAGCAGCGTATCTCCGGGACAGGGTAATTCACCCCTCCACTTT. Translation gives CASSVSPGQGNSPLHF. This sequence joins TRBV9 and TRBJ1-6, with 9 bases aligning to TRBD1. J gave up 6 bases and V 1 base, and 5 bases lay outside the gene matches. CDR3 length equals 16 residues. Germline-derived CDR1 and CDR2 are SGDLS and YYNGEE. The full variable domain, with the rest looked up from reference TRBV9 and TRBJ1-6, is DSGVTQTPKHLITATGQRVTLRCSPRSGDLSVYWYQQSLDQGLQFLIQYYNGEERAKGNILERFSAQQFPDLHSELNLSSLELGDSALYFCASSVSPGQGNSPLHFGNGTRLTVT.

This clone was seen a single time. Other DNA sequences from this sample encode an identical CDR3 as well. The chain uses TRBV9 and TRBJ2-7, with 10 bases aligning to TRBD1. CDR1 is SGDLS, CDR2 YYNGEE, per germline. J gave up 2 bases and V 2 bases, and 1 base lay outside the gene matches. CDR3 length: 14 amino acids. The CDR3 nucleotides are TGTGCCAGCAGCGTCGGACAGGGGGCCTACGAGCAGTACTTC. The encoded protein is CASSVGQGAYEQYF.

The chain couples TRBV5-6 to TRBJ2-3; tentative D call: TRBD2 (5 bases). The CDR3 spans 13 residues. The V gene lost 4 bases and the J gene lost 3 bases, with 9 bases spanning the gap. Germline lookup yields CDR1 SGHDT and CDR2 YYEEEE. CDR3 nucleotide sequence: TGTGCCAGCAGCGGGAGCAGGACAGATACGCAGTATTTT. Residues: CASSGSRTDTQYF.

This chain joins TRBV5-4 and TRBJ1-3; D not certain. Germline V lookup: CDR1 SGHNT, CDR2 YYREEE (reference sequence). The V and J ends lost 0 bases and 2 bases respectively, with 9 bases between them. The CDR3 length is 15 residues. The CDR3: CASSLGGKAGNTIYF. The CDR3 DNA reads as TGTGCCAGCAGCTTGGGAGGGAAGGCTGGAAACACCATATATTTT.

The chain joins TRBV5-4 to TRBJ2-3; TRBD2 matches at 10 bases. V dropped 2 bases and J dropped 0; count of bases not matched to a gene: 12. CDR1 SGHNT and CDR2 YYREEE come from the germline V gene (reference sequence). There are 19 residues in the CDR3. CDR3 DNA sequence: TGTGCCAGCAGCTTAACCGGGACTAGCGTTCTATCTAGCACAGATACGCAGTATTTT. Its translation: CASSLTGTSVLSSTDTQYF. The whole variable domain, filled in from reference TRBV5-4 and TRBJ2-3, reads ETGVTQSPTHLIKTRGQQVTLRCSSQSGHNTVSWYQQALGQGPQFIFQYYREEENGRGNFPPRFSGLQFPNYSSELNVNALELDDSALYLCASSLTGTSVLSSTDTQYFGPGTRLTVL.

The CDR3 is CASSLFVGGEAFF. For the CDR3, the DNA is TGTGCCAGCAGTCTCTTTGTAGGGGGTGAAGCTTTCTTT. V gene TRBV5-6 combines with J gene TRBJ1-1; D is perhaps TRBD1 (6 bases). The CDR3 is made up of 13 amino acids. V shed 5 bases and J shed 7 bases, with 15 bases lying between them. Germline V gene lookup returns CDR1 SGHDT and CDR2 YYEEEE.

This rearrangement joins TRBV7-2 to TRBJ1-2, with TRBD1 matching 7 bases. CDR3 length: 14 amino acids. The V gene end was trimmed by 6 bases and the J gene end by 4 bases; junction bases not matched to a gene: 8. CDR1 is SGHTA and CDR2 is FQGNSA in the germline V gene. The CDR3 loop reads CASSSDRASYGYTF. Written as DNA, the CDR3 is TGTGCCAGCAGTTCAGACAGGGCCTCCTATGGCTACACCTTC.

The chain combines TRBV28 with TRBJ1-2, with 8 positions matching TRBD1. Unmatched junction bases numbered 13, after V lost 7 bases and J lost 3 bases. CDR1 is MDHEN and CDR2 is SYDVKM in the germline V gene. The CDR3 totals 16 residues. The CDR3 sequence is CASTRKQGGLDYGYTF. The CDR3 bases are TGTGCCAGCACACGCAAACAGGGGGGATTAGACTATGGCTACACCTTC.

This clone has only a few counts. The chain joins TRBV5-8 to TRBJ1-1; D is unclear. This CDR3 has 15 residues. CDR1 and CDR2 from the germline V gene are SGHTS and YDEGEE. Trimming shortened V by 0 bases and J by 1 base, and 10 bases separated the two germline ends. This chain's CDR3 is CASSLGGFGNTEAFF. For the CDR3, the DNA is TGTGCCAGCAGCTTGGGCGGGTTCGGGAACACTGAAGCTTTCTTT.

The chain employs TRBV27 and TRBJ1-4, with TRBD1 as a possible D gene (5 bases). CDR3 length: 14 amino acids. Trimming took 7 bases from V and 0 from J, leaving 9 bases between them. Germline V lookup: CDR1 MNHEY, CDR2 SMNVEV (reference sequence). CDR3 sequence: CASMGGATNEKLFF. The CDR3 DNA follows: TGTGCCAGCATGGGAGGGGCAACTAATGAAAAACTGTTTTTT.

The rearrangement links TRBV4-2 to TRBJ2-3; 8 bases agree with TRBD1. The V segment lost 0 bases and the J segment 1 base; nucleotides outside the gene matches: 3. Germline loops: CDR1 LGHNA, CDR2 YNFKEQ. The CDR3 is 16 residues long. CDR3 nucleotide sequence: TGTGCCAGCAGCCAAGAAGACAGGGGCCGCACAGATACGCAGTATTTT. Protein product: CASSQEDRGRTDTQYF.

The chain joins TRBV6-2 or TRBV6-3 to TRBJ1-2; D is uncertain. Trimming removed 0 bases from V and 7 bases from J, with 6 bases in between. CDR3 length: 12 amino acids. Germline V CDR1 and CDR2: MNHEY, SVGEGT. The DNA for the CDR3 is TGTGCCAGCAGTTACTCCGAGGGTGGCTACACCTTC. Translated: CASSYSEGGYTF.

The chain is built from TRBV7-2 and TRBJ2-3, with D perhaps matching TRBD1 (5 bases). The CDR3 extends over 12 amino acids. V lost 6 bases and J 6 bases, leaving 10 bases between the germline ends. Germline V gene lookup returns CDR1 SGHTA and CDR2 FQGNSA. In nucleotides, the CDR3 is TGTGCCAGCAGGGGCGACAGCGATACGCAGTATTTT. It encodes CASRGDSDTQYF.

The chain couples TRBV27 to TRBJ2-3; the D gene is possibly TRBD2 (6 bases). Germline loops: CDR1 MNHEY, CDR2 SMNVEV (reference sequence). The V end lost 3 bases, the J end lost 3 bases, and 16 bases lay between the germline ends. The length of the CDR3 is 16 residues. The CDR3 loop reads CASSFFGGVGTDTQYF. CDR3 nucleotides: TGTGCCAGCAGTTTTTTCGGGGGAGTGGGGACAGATACGCAGTATTTT.

The V gene is TRBV28, the J gene TRBJ1-2; TRBD1 might be the D (5 bases). CDR1 is MDHEN and CDR2 is SYDVKM in the germline V gene. This CDR3 is built from 14 residues. V was cut by 2 bases and J by 6 bases, with 13 bases left in between. CDR3 coding DNA: TGTGCCAGCAGTTTAGCCAGGGAGGAGAATGGCTACACCTTC. This gives the protein CASSLAREENGYTF.